These 21 T cell receptor beta chains were all obtained from the same sample, sequenced in a study of T and B cells in COVID-19 patients. Each TRB amplification used roughly 250-550 ng of genomic DNA from blood. BIOMED2 TRB-A/B primer pools were used in multiplex TRB PCR. Via MiXCR, TCRdb re-called the multiplex PCR reads, giving one row per CDR3 protein. In the table there are about 16,000 distinct CDR3 sequences, 27% of which are singletons. The sample comprised blood. Every receptor here comes from a human donor who had recovered from COVID-19.

The count of this clonotype is one. The chain joins TRBV20-1 to TRBJ2-7; D remains ambiguous. V lost 5 bases and J lost 1, with 15 bases in between. The germline V gene encodes CDR1 DFQATT and CDR2 SNEGSKA (reference sequence). The CDR3 has 14 amino acids. This chain's CDR3 is CSAAFRTASYEQYF. DNA of the CDR3: TGCAGTGCTGCCTTTAGGACCGCTTCCTACGAGCAGTACTTC.

In its sample, this clonotype was seen many times. This chain links TRBV27 with TRBJ1-2, with D possibly TRBD1 on 6 matching bases. V was trimmed by 5 bases and J by 8 bases, leaving 18 bases between them. CDR3 length: 14 amino acids. The germline V gene encodes CDR1 MNHEY and CDR2 SMNVEV (reference sequence). In nucleotides, the CDR3 is TGTGCCAGCAGTCAAGGGGGGTCGGCGCGGGGCTACACCTTC. Its translation: CASSQGGSARGYTF.

This clonotype was counted many times. The chain uses TRBV12-3 or TRBV12-4 and TRBJ2-1; 7 nucleotides agree with TRBD2. V lost 3 bases, J lost 0 bases, and 2 bases stayed unmatched. The CDR3 consists of 15 residues. In DNA form, the CDR3 reads TGTGCCAGCAGTTTTTGGGGGGGCTCCTACAATGAGCAGTTCTTC. This encodes CASSFWGGSYNEQFF.

This clonotype was observed a handful of times. J is TRBJ2-6 and V is TRBV7-2; D possibly matches TRBD1 or TRBD2 (5 bases each). The V end was cut by 2 bases, the J end by 2 bases, with 10 bases between. Germline V lookup: CDR1 SGHTA, CDR2 FQGNSA. This CDR3 contains 16 residues. In DNA, the CDR3 is TGTGCCAGCAGCTTACTCGGGACGACTGGGGCCAACGTCCTGACTTTC. This translates into CASSLLGTTGANVLTF.

This chain uses TRBV19 with TRBJ1-3; 7 bases align to TRBD1. The CDR3 extends over 16 amino acids. Per the germline V gene, CDR1 is LNHDA and CDR2 is SQIVND (reference sequence). After removal of 5 bases from V and 8 bases from J, the junction contained 15 bases not matched to a gene. CDR3 amino acids: CASSGRTGRGVYTIYF. The CDR3 DNA reads as TGTGCCAGTAGTGGCCGGACAGGCCGAGGGGTTTACACCATATATTTT.

The sample holds a few counts of this clonotype. The chain links TRBV7-6 to TRBJ2-5; 7 bases map to TRBD1. This CDR3 has 13 amino acids. V lost 1 base, J lost 5 bases, and 1 base stayed unmatched. In germline, CDR1 is SGHVS, CDR2 FNYEAQ. This chain's CDR3 is CASSLVQGETQYF. As DNA, the CDR3 is TGTGCCAGCAGCTTAGTACAGGGGGAGACCCAGTACTTC. Full variable domain (rest looked up from reference TRBV7-6 and TRBJ2-5): GAGVSQSPRYKVTKRGQDVALRCDPISGHVSLYWYRQALGQGPEFLTYFNYEAQQDKSGLPNDRFSAERPEGSISTLTIQRTEQRDSAMYRCASSLVQGETQYFGPGTRLLVL.

This clonotype was seen a few times. V is TRBV15 and J is TRBJ1-5; D unresolved. The CDR3 is made up of 15 amino acids. Trimming removed 0 bases at V and 0 bases at J, with 6 bases between. Per germline, CDR1 LNHNV and CDR2 YYDKDF (reference sequence). The CDR3 region is CATSRDRYSNQPQHF. CDR3 sequence (DNA): TGTGCCACCAGCAGAGACAGGTATAGCAATCAGCCCCAGCATTTT.

Ten or more counts support this clonotype. At one of its ends the junction is not consistent with the germline gene, which may arise from a read error. CDR3 DNA: TGTGCCAGCAGTGCGGAGCGGGGGGAAGGTGAGACACAGTACTTC. It codes for CASSAERGEGETQYF. V usage is TRBV6-5 and J usage is TRBJ2-5; 9 bases agree with TRBD2. Germline V gene sequence: CDR1 MNHEY, CDR2 SVGAGI. This CDR3 comprises 15 residues.

This clonotype is medium-sized by share. The chain combines TRBV18 with TRBJ2-3; D not certain. The CDR3 length is 15 residues. Per the germline V gene, CDR1 is KGHSH and CDR2 is LQKENI. V gave up 1 base and J gave up 1 base, with 9 bases separating them. CDR3 bases: TGTGCCAGCTCACCACGGCAGGTGGGCACAGATACGCAGTATTTT. Translated, it gives CASSPRQVGTDTQYF.

This clonotype is categorized as medium-sized (0.01 to 0.1%). The chain couples TRBV27 to TRBJ2-5; 10 bases are shared with TRBD2. J was trimmed by 4 bases and V by 8 bases; bases with no gene match: 25. The CDR3 has 20 residues. Germline assignment: CDR1 MNHEY and CDR2 SMNVEV (reference sequence). The CDR3, as DNA: TGTGCCAGCCCGACCGTCAGTTTCGGCACTAGCGGGACTGTTGGAGAGACCCAGTACTTC. Translated: CASPTVSFGTSGTVGETQYF.

This clonotype was observed a handful of times. The CDR3 DNA is TGTGCCAGCAGTTTTCCAAGATGGACGGCTGGGTCCTACGAGCAGTACTTC. It encodes CASSFPRWTAGSYEQYF. The chain uses TRBV12-3 or TRBV12-4 and TRBJ2-7, with unresolved D. V lost 3 bases, J lost 1 base, and 19 bases lay in between. CDR3 length: 17 residues.

This clonotype was seen many times. This chain uses TRBV6-5 with TRBJ2-1; D unresolved. The CDR3 length is 13 residues. Trimming cost V 8 bases and J 0 bases, with 8 bases left between them. Germline lookup yields CDR1 MNHEY and CDR2 SVGAGI. Here the CDR3 DNA reads TGTGCCAGCCGGATGACCTCCTACAATGAGCAGTTCTTC. Translating it yields CASRMTSYNEQFF.

In its sample, this clonotype is medium-sized. The chain employs TRBV6-5 and TRBJ2-1; D is unclear. Per germline, CDR1 MNHEY and CDR2 SVGAGI. This CDR3 is 15 amino acids long. Trimming removed 2 bases from V and 6 bases from J, with 14 bases in between. Here the CDR3 DNA reads TGTGCCAGCAGTTACGGAAGCTGGACGCCCAATGAGCAGTTCTTC. Protein: CASSYGSWTPNEQFF.

This clonotype was found a few times. The chain uses TRBV7-6 and TRBJ1-6; D unresolved. Between the trimmed V and J ends, which lost 0 bases and 8 bases, there was a span of 11 bases. The length of the CDR3 is 15 residues. Germline CDR1 reads SGHVS; CDR2 reads FNYEAQ. The CDR3 region has the DNA TGTGCCAGCAGCTTAGCGTTCGGAGGAGATTCACCCCTCCACTTT. Protein sequence: CASSLAFGGDSPLHF.

This clonotype was observed at least ten times. The chain links TRBV27 to TRBJ1-5; no clear D gene. CDR3 size: 15 residues. Germline V gene sequence: CDR1 MNHEY, CDR2 SMNVEV (reference sequence). V shed 3 bases and J shed 3 bases, with 12 bases lying between them. The CDR3 here is CASSLVGQPNQPQHF. CDR3 bases: TGTGCCAGCAGTTTGGTTGGGCAGCCCAATCAGCCCCAGCATTTT.

The V gene is TRBV10-3, the J gene TRBJ2-7, with D perhaps matching TRBD1 or TRBD2 (5 bases each). The V and J ends lost 4 bases and 0 bases respectively, with 19 bases between them. This CDR3 is built from 17 residues. Germline V lookup: CDR1 ENHRY, CDR2 SYGVKD. CDR3 sequence: CAISGLGAAVDSYEQYF. The CDR3 bases are TGTGCCATCAGTGGTCTCGGGGCGGCGGTAGACTCCTACGAGCAGTACTTC.

This clonotype was seen a handful of times. CDR3 DNA: TGTGCCATCGCAGGCAGGGCTAATGAAAAACTGTTTTTT. It encodes CAIAGRANEKLFF. The rearrangement uses TRBV10-3 and TRBJ1-4; D is possibly TRBD1 (5 bases). V was clipped by 8 bases and J by 3 bases, with 10 bases between them. The CDR3 spans 13 residues. The germline CDR1 and CDR2 sequences are ENHRY and SYGVKD.

The sample holds a few counts of this clonotype. The chain combines TRBV7-6 with TRBJ1-6; D is ambiguous. Germline assignment: CDR1 SGHVS and CDR2 FNYEAQ. Trimming shortened V by 0 bases and J by 11 bases, and 8 bases separated the two germline ends. The CDR3 runs to 13 residues. This CDR3 reads CASSLAMGTPLHF. The CDR3 nucleotides read TGTGCCAGCAGCTTAGCTATGGGGACACCCCTCCACTTT.

The chain combines TRBV12-3 or TRBV12-4 with TRBJ2-7, with 11 bases fitting TRBD1. The CDR3 length is 17 residues. Trimming removed 3 bases from V and 6 bases from J; junction bases left unmatched: 13. CDR3 nucleotides: TGTGCCAGCAGTTTCTACTCGACTACCGGGACAGGGGGCGAGCAGTACTTC. This codes for CASSFYSTTGTGGEQYF.

Sample share makes this clonotype medium-sized. The chain couples TRBV19 to TRBJ1-4, with D tentatively TRBD1 (5 bases). Trimming left V 7 bases short and J 0 bases short, with 18 bases between. CDR1 is LNHDA and CDR2 is SQIVND in the germline V gene (reference sequence). This CDR3 has 17 residues. The CDR3, as DNA: TGTGCCAGTACCAACTCAATAGACAGAGCAACTAATGAAAAACTGTTTTTT. Residues: CASTNSIDRATNEKLFF.

V is TRBV27 and J is TRBJ2-1; 12 nucleotides match TRBD2. Germline loops: CDR1 MNHEY, CDR2 SMNVEV (reference sequence). The CDR3 totals 16 residues. V lost 4 bases to trimming and J lost 5 bases; unmatched junction nucleotides: 6. CDR3 nucleotide sequence: TGTGCCAGCAGTTACTCACTAGCGGGGGGTAACAATGAGCAGTTCTTC. Encoded protein: CASSYSLAGGNNEQFF.